The entry below gives a single TCR beta chain sequence along with its context. Its specificity is unknown. TCRB transcripts that were expressed got sequenced, as all of the isolated RNA had been reverse transcribed. Generated by immunoSEQ multiplex PCR, the TCRdb table keeps only in-frame clones and is missing some. The sample records 350,000 to 450,000 clones, roughly 12% being singletons. These data are taken from a study of beta chain features in type 1 diabetes. Study as a whole: Healthy donors and patients showed comparable age, gender and cell yields. General study points: TCRB CDR3s were moderately but significantly shorter in Type 1 diabetes patients in all four CD4+ subsets.

This CDR3 has 13 residues. Germline V gene lookup returns CDR1 LGHNA and CDR2 YSLEER. V was pared by 2 bases and J by 6 bases, with 1 base of the junction left unmatched. Naive, central memory, regulatory and stem cell-like memory cells within the CD4+ compartment were sorted using CD45RO/CCR7/CD25/CD127/CD95/CD27. Sorted populations all had greater than 98% purity. The source of this sequence is a woman aged 18-29 years with type 1 diabetes. The J gene is TRBJ2-4, the V gene TRBV4-3, with 7 positions matching TRBD1. The material sequenced was naive CD4+ T cells from blood. The CDR3 bases are TGCGCCAGCAGCCAACGACAGGGAAACATTCAGTACTTC. It encodes CASSQRQGNIQYF.